What follows are 17 T cell receptor beta chains derived from one specimen sequenced in a study of blood T cell repertoires in COVID-19. The repertoire was sequenced with immunoSEQ multiplex PCR; TCRdb's copy has only in-frame clones and lacks some. The data show 100,000 or so clones, roughly 92% seen once. Sequencing input: peripheral blood. Receptors were obtained from a man aged 60 to 75 with acute or convalescent COVID-19.

The rearrangement uses TRBV5-4 and TRBJ2-7, with TRBD1 as a possible D gene (6 bases). CDR3 length equals 13 residues. Trimming removed 2 bases at V and 4 bases at J, with 10 bases between. Germline lookup yields CDR1 SGHNT and CDR2 YYREEE (reference sequence). DNA of the CDR3: TGTGCCAGCAGCTTACCAGGGGAGTACGAGCAGTACTTC. Amino acids: CASSLPGEYEQYF.

The CDR3 region has the DNA TGTGCCAGCAGCGCCCACGCAGGGGATTCGGGTTCACCCCTCCACTTT. Translating gives CASSAHAGDSGSPLHF. The genes are TRBV9 and TRBJ1-6, with D perhaps matching TRBD1 (6 bases). The CDR3 covers 16 residues. Germline lookup yields CDR1 SGDLS and CDR2 YYNGEE. Between the trimmed V and J ends, which lost 3 bases and 9 bases, there was a span of 19 bases.

Written as DNA, the CDR3 is TGTGCCTGGAGTCGTGGGGCTTACTATAATTCACCCCTCCACTTT. Translated, it gives CAWSRGAYYNSPLHF. The chain combines TRBV30 with TRBJ1-6, with D tentatively TRBD1 (5 bases). Germline V CDR1 and CDR2: GTSNPN, SVGIG (reference sequence). This CDR3 spans 15 amino acids. V lost 2 bases to trimming and J lost 3 bases, with 11 bases between them.

The chain combines TRBV21-1 with TRBJ2-7; TRBD2, the table's D call, lacks a check against the DNA. TRBV21-1 is a known pseudogene. The CDR3 is made up of 10 amino acids. CDR3 region: CASSKGDQYV. CDR3 nucleotides: TGTGCCAGCAGCAAGGGAGATCAGTACGTC.

The chain employs TRBV10-3 and TRBJ2-7; possible D gene TRBD1, 5 bases. The germline V gene encodes CDR1 ENHRY and CDR2 SYGVKD. This CDR3 has 13 amino acids. The ends were cut back, 4 bases at V and 5 bases at J, with 12 bases in the middle. The CDR3 nucleotides are TGTGCCATCAGTGTGATAGAAGGGGACGAGCAGTACGTC. Translating gives CAISVIEGDEQYV.

The chain is built from TRBV19 and TRBJ1-2; D gene unclear. Trimming removed 6 bases at V and 7 bases at J, with 9 bases between. There are 11 residues in the CDR3. CDR1 is LNHDA and CDR2 is SQIVND in the germline V gene (reference sequence). CDR3 DNA: TGTGCCAGTAGAAGCGTTGGTGGCTACACCTTC. Protein product: CASRSVGGYTF.

The gene calls are TRBV6-5 and TRBJ2-5, with TRBD1 identical over 10 bases. Per germline, CDR1 MNHEY and CDR2 SVGAGI. The CDR3 totals 15 residues. Germline trimming cut 6 bases from V and 1 base from J; bases unmatched to any gene: 5. CDR3 region: CASRGTGVTQETQYF. The DNA for the CDR3 is TGTGCCAGCAGGGGGACAGGGGTTACCCAAGAGACCCAGTACTTC.

The CDR3 DNA reads as TGTGCCAGTAGTATTGGTGAGACTAGCGTCCACGAGCAGTACTTC. This gives the protein CASSIGETSVHEQYF. V usage is TRBV19 and J usage is TRBJ2-7; 8 nucleotides line up with TRBD2. Per germline, CDR1 LNHDA and CDR2 SQIVND (reference sequence). Losses at the gene ends were 3 bases for V and 5 bases for J; bases not matched to a gene: 9. The CDR3 contains 15 residues.

The chain carries TRBV6-5 and TRBJ2-5; tentatively, D is TRBD2 (6 bases). This CDR3 region has 13 residues. CDR1 and CDR2 from the germline V gene are MNHEY and SVGAGI. Trimming removed 0 bases at V and 7 bases at J, with 9 bases between. The CDR3 spells CASSYSRGGTQYF. CDR3 nucleotides: TGTGCCAGCAGTTACTCCCGGGGAGGGACCCAGTACTTC.

This clone appeared once. The V gene is TRBV11-2, the J gene TRBJ1-2; tentatively, D is TRBD1 (5 bases). V lost 2 bases to trimming and J lost 4 bases, with 11 bases between them. The CDR3 extends over 14 amino acids. Per germline, CDR1 SGHAT and CDR2 FQNNGV. The CDR3 region is CASSLSRTPYGYTF. The CDR3 DNA reads TGTGCCAGCAGCTTATCAAGGACACCCTATGGCTACACCTTC.

The chain carries TRBV28 and TRBJ1-1; TRBD1 aligns across 7 bases. The germline V gene has CDR1 MDHEN and CDR2 SYDVKM. The CDR3 runs to 15 residues. The V segment lost 3 bases and the J segment 2 bases; nucleotides outside the gene matches: 6. The CDR3 DNA reads TGTGCCAGCAGTTTTTGGACAGGTAGAAACACTGAAGCTTTCTTT. Amino acids: CASSFWTGRNTEAFF.

This rearrangement joins TRBV4-1 to TRBJ1-1; 8 bases line up with TRBD1. This CDR3 is 15 amino acids long. V was clipped by 4 bases and J by 3 bases; unmatched bases: 7. CDR1 and CDR2 (germline): MGHRA, YSYEKL. As DNA, the CDR3 is TGCGCCAGCAGCCCCGGACAGGGTATGGACACTGAAGCTTTCTTT. Translated, it gives CASSPGQGMDTEAFF.

The chain employs TRBV7-9 and TRBJ1-1, with 7 bases matching TRBD1. Trimming removed 1 base from V and 4 bases from J; junction bases left unmatched: 12. CDR1 is SEHNR and CDR2 is FQNEAQ in the germline V gene (reference sequence). CDR3 size: 17 residues. The chain's CDR3 is CASSLEFGRQGSTEAFF. CDR3 coding DNA: TGTGCCAGCAGCTTAGAATTTGGTCGACAGGGAAGCACTGAAGCTTTCTTT.

The V gene is TRBV7-9, the J gene TRBJ2-3; 10 bases are shared with TRBD2. Germline-derived CDR1 and CDR2 are SEHNR and FQNEAQ (reference sequence). The CDR3 is 18 residues long. V lost 2 bases, J lost 2 bases, and 10 bases stayed unmatched. The CDR3 reads CASSLSPSGSLDTDTQYF. CDR3 nucleotide sequence: TGTGCCAGCAGCTTATCCCCTAGCGGGAGTCTAGACACAGATACGCAGTATTTT. The complete variable domain, with remaining parts taken from reference TRBV7-9 and TRBJ2-3, reads DTGVSQNPRHKITKRGQNVTFRCDPISEHNRLYWYRQTLGQGPEFLTYFQNEAQLEKSRLLSDRFSAERPKGSFSTLEIQRTEQGDSAMYLCASSLSPSGSLDTDTQYFGPGTRLTVL.

The chain employs TRBV10-3 and TRBJ2-1, with 10 bases lining up with TRBD2. Unmatched junction bases numbered 3, after V lost 7 bases and J lost 0 bases. The CDR3 sequence is 15 residues long. Per germline, CDR1 ENHRY and CDR2 SYGVKD. For the CDR3, the DNA is TGTGCCATCAAAGCGGGAGGGAGCTCCTACAATGAGCAGTTCTTC. Protein sequence: CAIKAGGSSYNEQFF.

The chain uses TRBV11-2 and TRBJ2-7; 8 bases agree with TRBD2. This CDR3 spans 16 amino acids. After removal of 5 bases from V and 3 bases from J, the junction contained 12 bases not matched to a gene. Germline values: CDR1 SGHAT, CDR2 FQNNGV. CDR3 DNA sequence: TGTGCCAGCAGCGCCTACCGGAGTAGCGGGAACTACGAGCAGTACTTC. It specifies CASSAYRSSGNYEQYF.

This chain connects TRBV7-2 to TRBJ2-6; TRBD1 agrees at 8 bases. Germline CDR1 reads SGHTA; CDR2 reads FQGNSA. The trim removed 3 bases at V and 5 bases at J, leaving 9 bases unmatched. CDR3 length equals 17 residues. This chain's CDR3 is CASSFQPRGRRANVLTF. Here the CDR3 DNA reads TGTGCCAGCAGCTTCCAACCCAGGGGGCGGCGGGCCAACGTCCTGACTTTC.